This TCR beta chain was sequenced in a study of beta chain features in type 1 diabetes. Study conclusions and caveats: VDJ junctions from patients with type 1 diabetes contained fewer insertions and more deletions. Significant though moderate, a shortening of TCRB CDR3s appeared in all four CD4+ subsets of Type 1 diabetes patients.

Expressed TCRB transcripts were sequenced because the isolated RNA had all been reverse transcribed beforehand. Some clones are missing from TCRdb's copy, which holds only in-frame ones; the method was immunoSEQ multiplex PCR. The table has a few hundred thousand clones, approximately 15% seen once. V was cut by 6 bases and J by 1 base, with 13 bases left in between. The germline V gene has CDR1 SGHRS and CDR2 YFSETQ. CDR3 size: 14 residues. This clone was found a few times. Its target is unknown. The sample was naive CD4+ T cells from blood. The sequence was obtained from a man aged 30 to 39 with type 1 diabetes. The chain carries TRBV5-1 and TRBJ1-1; weak D call: TRBD1 (6 bases). As DNA, the CDR3 is TGCGCCAGCATCCCCGACAGGCCGAACACTGAAGCTTTCTTT. This encodes CASIPDRPNTEAFF.